These 8 T cell receptor beta chains were sequenced from one sample in a study of cytomegalovirus exposure and HLA in healthy donors (dated by TCRdb to about 2017). Libraries were made using the immunoSEQ multiplex PCR assay. Sourced from immuneACCESS, this table was stored by TCRdb with only in-frame sequences that have V and J called. A share of the clones is absent; for the studies checked, an unresolved V gene accounts for under half, and the remainder has no known explanation. The sample table holds over 35,000 clones, of which over 85% were seen once. Jointly, the top ten make up 3% to 3.5% of the sample. Sequencing input: PBMCs. These receptors were taken from a young man in good health and CMV-seronegative.

V is TRBV13 and J is TRBJ1-1; D not certain. There are 15 residues in the CDR3. CDR1 is PRHDT and CDR2 is FYEKMQ in the germline V gene (reference sequence). The V end was cut by 3 bases, the J end by 3 bases, with 14 bases between. The CDR3 reads CASSFRSRVHTEAFF. In DNA, the CDR3 is TGTGCCAGCAGCTTTAGATCTCGAGTGCACACTGAAGCTTTCTTT. The full variable domain, in which reference TRBV13 and TRBJ1-1 provide the parts outside the CDR3, is AAGVIQSPRHLIKEKRETATLKCYPIPRHDTVYWYQQGPGQDPQFLISFYEKMQSDKGSIPDRFSAQQFSDYHSELNMSSLELGDSALYFCASSFRSRVHTEAFFGQGTRLTVV.

V and J are TRBV14 and TRBJ2-2, with a possible D match to TRBD2 (5 bases). Germline values: CDR1 SGHDN, CDR2 FVKESK. This CDR3 has 17 residues. V dropped 0 bases and J dropped 0 bases, with 11 bases sitting between them. CDR3 sequence (DNA): TGTGCCAGCAGCCAAGAAGAACGGACTGCGAACACCGGGGAGCTGTTTTTT. Encoded protein: CASSQEERTANTGELFF.

The genes are TRBV10-3 and TRBJ1-2; D is perhaps TRBD1 (6 bases). Germline values: CDR1 ENHRY, CDR2 SYGVKD. The V end lost 3 bases, the J end lost 5 bases, and 13 bases lay between the germline ends. The CDR3 sequence is 14 residues long. CDR3 nucleotide sequence: TGTGCCATCAGTGAAGGGCAGGGGCTATATGGCTACACCTTC. Its protein product is CAISEGQGLYGYTF.

The chain employs TRBV7-2 and TRBJ2-5; tentatively, D is TRBD2 (6 bases). V dropped 2 bases and J dropped 5 bases, with 15 bases sitting between them. The CDR3 totals 15 residues. From germline, CDR1 is SGHTA and CDR2 FQGNSA. DNA for the CDR3: TGTGCCAGCAGCTTATTCTCCGGGACTGGTGAGACCCAGTACTTC. Protein product: CASSLFSGTGETQYF.

The chain uses TRBV11-2 and TRBJ1-1, with D unresolved. The length of the CDR3 is 16 residues. CDR1 and CDR2 (germline): SGHAT, FQNNGV. V was shortened by 5 bases and J by 11 bases, with 27 bases between the two germline ends. The CDR3 is CASSTFHGRRGTMAFF. The CDR3 region has the DNA TGTGCCAGCAGCACCTTTCACGGGAGGAGAGGTACGATGGCTTTCTTT. Together with reference TRBV11-2 and TRBJ1-1, the CDR3 gives the full variable domain: EAGVAQSPRYKIIEKRQSVAFWCNPISGHATLYWYQQILGQGPKLLIQFQNNGVVDDSQLPKDRFSAERLKGVDSTLKIQPAKLEDSAVYLCASSTFHGRRGTMAFFGQGTRLTVV.

V gene TRBV5-1 combines with J gene TRBJ2-2; 13 bases line up with TRBD2. V was clipped by 4 bases and J by 5 bases; unmatched bases: 8. This CDR3 has 17 amino acids. Per the germline V gene, CDR1 is SGHRS and CDR2 is YFSETQ. The CDR3 bases are TGCGCCAGCAGCCCCCGGACTAGCGGGAGTGGAACCGGGGAGCTGTTTTTT. This sequence encodes CASSPRTSGSGTGELFF.

The chain has TRBV19 and TRBJ1-1, with a tentative D call TRBD1 (6 bases). The CDR3 totals 13 residues. Trimming cost V 9 bases and J 4 bases, with 15 bases left between them. Germline loops: CDR1 LNHDA, CDR2 SQIVND (reference sequence). CDR3 residues: CASRLGGATEAFF. The DNA of the CDR3 is TGTGCCAGCCGACTGGGGGGGGCCACTGAAGCTTTCTTT.

On this clone itself: One end of the junction fails to match germline, which may point to a read error. The V call is TRBV7-7, the J call TRBJ2-5, with unresolved D. The CDR3 totals 13 residues. Germline V gene sequence: CDR1 SSHAT, CDR2 FNYEAQ (reference sequence). CDR3 in amino acids: CASSLRVVETQYF. The CDR3 DNA reads TGTGCTAGCAGCTTACGGGTGGTGGAGACCCAGTACTTC.